The 3 T cell receptor beta chains in this list originate from one sample, sequenced in a study of cytomegalovirus exposure and HLA in healthy donors. This PCR relied on a set of 60 Vbeta primers and 13 Jbeta primers. Using immunoSEQ multiplex PCR, the repertoire was profiled, and TCRdb retains in-frame clones only, with some absent. The table lists 85,000 to 100,000 clones, around 82% of them singletons. Material: PBMCs. Source of these receptors: a man between 35 and 55 years old in good health and CMV-seronegative.

J is TRBJ2-3 and V is TRBV19; perhaps TRBD2 as D (5 bases). Trimming stripped 7 bases from V and 4 bases from J, with 12 bases between. The CDR3 contains 13 residues. Germline loops: CDR1 LNHDA, CDR2 SQIVND (reference sequence). The CDR3 DNA reads TGTGCCAGTAAAGGGAGCCCAGCAGATACGCAGTATTTT. Its translation: CASKGSPADTQYF.

This chain uses TRBV25-1 with TRBJ2-7; maybe TRBD1 (6 bases). The CDR3 loop spans 11 amino acids. Germline V lookup: CDR1 MGHDK, CDR2 SYGVNS. V lost 6 bases and J 4 bases, leaving 7 bases between the germline ends. CDR3 loop: CASRQGYEQYF. The CDR3 nucleotides read TGTGCCAGCAGACAGGGTTACGAGCAGTACTTC.

The V call is TRBV5-1, the J call TRBJ1-1; D gene ambiguous. The germline V and J ends were trimmed by 5 bases and 1 base, with 9 bases remaining between them. Germline values: CDR1 SGHRS, CDR2 YFSETQ. The length of the CDR3 is 13 residues. This chain's CDR3 is CASSQEANTEAFF. CDR3 nucleotides: TGCGCCAGCAGTCAGGAGGCGAACACTGAAGCTTTCTTT.